Listed below are T cell receptor beta chains from one sample, sequenced in a study of CD8 T cells in ankylosing spondylitis. TCRdb ran MiXCR on the 5' RACE reads and lists one entry per CDR3 protein. The data hold roughly 350,000 distinct CDR3 sequences, with roughly 8% observed a single time. The sequenced material came from blood, either unsorted or a sorted T cell fraction (not recorded which). The receptors derive from a male donor with ankylosing spondylitis. CDR3s include the opening cysteine and the closing phenylalanine or tryptophan. The D gene is left open where the match is weak. Expanded clones get a size class; other rows say once, few or many, or leave the size out.

v_call,d_call,clone_size,j_call,cdr3_aa,cdr3_nt
TRBV10-3,.,few,TRBJ1-6,CAISPSNYNSPLHF,TGTGCCATCAGTCCCAGCAACTACAATTCACCCCTCCACTTT
TRBV20-1,.,few,TRBJ2-4,CSASIPHLAKNIQYF,TGCAGTGCTAGTATACCCCACTTAGCCAAAAACATTCAGTACTTC
TRBV5-1,TRBD2,.,TRBJ2-5,CASSRGGLAGVRKETQYF,TGCGCCAGCAGCCGAGGGGGACTAGCGGGAGTCAGGAAAGAGACCCAGTACTTC
TRBV6-1,.,.,TRBJ1-5,CASSVTVQPQHF,TGTGCCAGCAGTGTGACAGTTCAGCCCCAGCATTTT
TRBV28,TRBD1,.,TRBJ1-4,CASREAGGTEKLFF,TGTGCCAGCAGGGAAGCAGGGGGCACTGAAAAACTGTTTTTT
TRBV15,.,many,TRBJ1-2,CATSRDFGEFGYTF,TGTGCCACCAGCAGAGATTTCGGGGAGTTTGGCTACACCTTC
TRBV27,.,.,TRBJ2-1,CASSQVVEQFF,TGTGCCAGCAGTCAGGTGGTTGAGCAGTTCTTC
TRBV3-1,TRBD2,.,TRBJ2-3,CASSQDAGGPTQYF,TGTGCCAGCAGCCAAGACGCGGGAGGACCTACGCAGTATTTT
TRBV6-2/TRBV6-3,TRBD2,few,TRBJ2-1,CASSNMPGGEQFF,TGTGCCAGCAGTAACATGCCGGGGGGGGAGCAGTTCTTC
TRBV20-1,TRBD1,few,TRBJ2-7,CSARDPGQGHYEQYF,TGCAGTGCTAGAGATCCGGGACAGGGGCACTACGAGCAGTACTTC
TRBV7-2,TRBD2,few,TRBJ2-7,CASSLGAGGYEQYF,TGTGCCAGCAGCTTAGGAGCGGGAGGTTACGAGCAGTACTTC